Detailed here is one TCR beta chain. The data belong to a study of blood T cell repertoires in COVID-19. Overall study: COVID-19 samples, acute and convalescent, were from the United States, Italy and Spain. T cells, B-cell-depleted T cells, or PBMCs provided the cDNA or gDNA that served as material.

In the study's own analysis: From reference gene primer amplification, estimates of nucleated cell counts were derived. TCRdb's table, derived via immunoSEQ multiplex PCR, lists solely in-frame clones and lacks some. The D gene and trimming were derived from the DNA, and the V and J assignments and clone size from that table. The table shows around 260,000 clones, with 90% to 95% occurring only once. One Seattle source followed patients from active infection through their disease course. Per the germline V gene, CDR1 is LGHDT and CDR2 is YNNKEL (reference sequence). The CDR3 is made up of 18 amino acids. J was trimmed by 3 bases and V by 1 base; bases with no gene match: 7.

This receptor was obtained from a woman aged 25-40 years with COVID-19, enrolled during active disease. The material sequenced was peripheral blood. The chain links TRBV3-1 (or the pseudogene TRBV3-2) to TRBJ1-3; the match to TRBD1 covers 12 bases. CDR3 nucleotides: TGTGCCAGCAGCCAAGGGGGACAGGGGGCCGCGGGTGGAAACACCATATATTTT. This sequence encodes CASSQGGQGAAGGNTIYF.